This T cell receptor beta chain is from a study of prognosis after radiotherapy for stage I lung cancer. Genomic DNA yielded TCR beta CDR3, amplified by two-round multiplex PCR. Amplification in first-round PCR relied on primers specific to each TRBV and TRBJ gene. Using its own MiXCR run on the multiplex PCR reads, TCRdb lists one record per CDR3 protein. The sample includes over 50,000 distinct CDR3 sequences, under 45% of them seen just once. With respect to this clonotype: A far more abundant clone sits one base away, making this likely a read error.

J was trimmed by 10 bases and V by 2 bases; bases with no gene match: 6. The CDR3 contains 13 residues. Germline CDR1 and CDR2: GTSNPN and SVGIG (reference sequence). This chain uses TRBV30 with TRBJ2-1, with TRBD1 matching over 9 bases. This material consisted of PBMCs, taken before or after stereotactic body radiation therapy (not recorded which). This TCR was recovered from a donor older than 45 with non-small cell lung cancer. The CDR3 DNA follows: TGTGCCTGGAGTCCGGGACAGGGCTACGAGCAGTTCTTC. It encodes CAWSPGQGYEQFF.